Each of the 4 T cell receptor beta chains below was sequenced from the same sample in a study of T cell repertoires in cytomegalovirus infection. No antigen has been assigned to these receptors. TCRdb redid the calling of the reads with MiXCR, one entry per CDR3 protein. The sample lists roughly 54,000 distinct CDR3 sequences, roughly 32% occurring once. The sample consisted of PBMCs, sequenced either directly or after in vitro stimulation (not recorded which). The source is a human donor in good health (CMV status not recorded). Some clones in this sample may be carry-over from other donors' samples.

J is TRBJ2-7 and V is TRBV6-5; 8 bases agree with TRBD2. This CDR3 is 17 amino acids long. Germline V gene data show CDR1 as MNHEY and CDR2 as SVGAGI. V gave up 6 bases and J gave up 2 bases; unmatched junction bases: 15. The chain's CDR3 is CASSRTRGGVKTYEQYF. Here the CDR3 DNA reads TGTGCCAGCAGCCGAACTCGGGGGGGGGTGAAAACCTACGAGCAGTACTTC.

This clonotype was seen a few times. The CDR3 bases are TGTGCCAGCAGAACTACAGGGTATCCTGGCTACACCTTC. Translated: CASRTTGYPGYTF. The V and J genes are TRBV7-2 and TRBJ1-2; tentative D call: TRBD1 (6 bases). The CDR3 consists of 13 residues. Germline V CDR1 and CDR2: SGHTA, FQGNSA. V was trimmed by 6 bases and J by 7 bases, leaving 15 bases between them.

The chain couples TRBV6-5 to TRBJ1-5, with unresolved D. The V end was cut by 0 bases, the J end by 2 bases, with 8 bases between. The CDR3 has 15 amino acids. Germline CDR1 is MNHEY and CDR2 is SVGAGI. CDR3 protein: CASSYSWAGNQPQHF. The CDR3, as DNA: TGTGCCAGCAGTTACTCGTGGGCAGGCAATCAGCCCCAGCATTTT.

This clonotype was seen many times. The J gene is TRBJ2-6, the V gene TRBV7-2, with a weak D call TRBD1 (5 bases). The CDR3 is 15 amino acids. Per the germline V gene, CDR1 is SGHTA and CDR2 is FQGNSA. Trimming took off 5 bases at V and 0 bases at J, with 8 bases between the two ends. The CDR3 is CASSLTASGANVLTF. The CDR3 nucleotides are TGTGCCAGCAGCCTGACAGCCTCTGGGGCCAACGTCCTGACTTTC.